This T cell receptor (beta chain) was sequenced during a study of T cell changes during pregnancy in multiple sclerosis. The CDR3 length is 15 residues. Trimming cost V 4 bases and J 2 bases; bases outside gene matches: 6. Germline V gene data show CDR1 as SEHNR and CDR2 as FQNEAQ (reference sequence). Profiling relied on immunoSEQ multiplex PCR, and the TCRdb table lists in-frame clones only, not all of them. Of tens of thousands of clones in the sample, around 93% were seen once. The material was peripheral blood, obtained in the third trimester of pregnancy. The receptor was derived from a female donor in good health, enrolled as a control in a pregnancy study. V usage is TRBV7-9 and J usage is TRBJ2-7; 9 nucleotides agree with TRBD1. Here the CDR3 reads CASSSNRGRPYEQYF. Here the CDR3 DNA reads TGTGCCAGCAGCTCAAACAGGGGGCGCCCCTACGAGCAGTACTTC. Filled out from reference TRBV7-9 and TRBJ2-7, the complete variable domain reads DTGVSQNPRHKITKRGQNVTFRCDPISEHNRLYWYRQTLGQGPEFLTYFQNEAQLEKSRLLSDRFSAERPKGSFSTLEIQRTEQGDSAMYLCASSSNRGRPYEQYFGPGTRLTVT.